Listed below are T cell receptor beta chains from one sample, sequenced in a study of regulatory T cells in long-lasting Graves disease. TCRdb re-called the multiplex PCR reads with MiXCR, one entry per CDR3 protein. The table shows 440,000 or so distinct CDR3 sequences, with about 16% occurring only once. Separately, the same data were catalogued under a study of T cells in Graves' hyperthyroidism and ophthalmopathy.

Sequencing used peripheral blood mononuclear cells (PBMCs), obtained at new diagnosis, from a patient treated with antithyroid drugs. The receptors shown here come from a woman aged 25-40 years with Graves disease. The CDR3 runs from the conserved cysteine through the conserved F or W. The order of the fields is clone size, D gene, V gene, J gene, CDR3 protein, CDR3 DNA. A D gene is named only where the DNA matches it firmly. Only part of the rows carry a size: once, few, many, or a class if the clone is expanded.

NA	TRBD1	TRBV19	TRBJ1-2	CASSIWANRGYGYTF	TGTGCCAGTAGTATCTGGGCTAACAGGGGCTATGGCTACACCTTC
few	NA	TRBV9	TRBJ2-5	CASSSTPLQETQYF	TGTGCCAGCAGCTCTACCCCGCTCCAAGAGACCCAGTACTTC
many	TRBD2	TRBV4-1	TRBJ2-7	CASSQAGTSGIYEQYF	TGCGCCAGCAGCCAAGCCGGGACTAGCGGAATCTACGAGCAGTACTTC
few	NA	TRBV6-1	TRBJ2-5	CASSRWRGETQYF	TGTGCCAGCAGCAGGTGGAGGGGGGAGACCCAGTACTTC
NA	TRBD2	TRBV4-1	TRBJ2-1	CASSQPRTSSYNEQFF	TGCGCCAGCAGCCAACCTAGGACTAGCAGCTACAATGAGCAGTTCTTC
few	TRBD1	TRBV28	TRBJ2-7	CASSPRQGAREQYF	TGTGCCAGCAGTCCCCGACAGGGGGCTAGGGAGCAGTACTTC
many	NA	TRBV7-3	TRBJ1-6	CASSPTGRGSNSPLHF	TGTGCCAGCAGCCCCACTGGACGTGGATCTAATTCACCCCTCCACTTT
many	TRBD2	TRBV6-1	TRBJ2-1	CGTHSGGSYNEQFF	TGTGGAACTCATAGCGGGGGCTCCTACAATGAGCAGTTCTTC
NA	NA	TRBV19	TRBJ2-5	CASSPRWGLEETQYF	TGTGCCAGTAGCCCCCGGTGGGGATTGGAAGAGACCCAGTACTTC
many	NA	TRBV13	TRBJ2-7	CASSGQRYEQYF	TGTGCCAGCTCAGGACAGAGATACGAGCAGTACTTC
NA	NA	TRBV5-4	TRBJ2-1	CASSLGGSSSYNEQFF	TGTGCCAGCAGCTTAGGAGGCAGTAGCTCCTACAATGAGCAGTTCTTC
many	NA	TRBV18	TRBJ1-5	CASSPSALGTTGHQPQHF	TGTGCCAGCTCACCTTCAGCGCTAGGGACTACTGGGCATCAGCCCCAGCATTTT
many	NA	TRBV13	TRBJ1-1	CASSLVTARSTEAFF	TGTGCCAGCAGCTTAGTGACAGCGCGGAGCACTGAAGCTTTCTTT
NA	NA	TRBV6-1	TRBJ2-2	CASSDGAGGAGELFF	TGTGCCAGCAGTGACGGGGCAGGGGGGGCCGGGGAGCTGTTTTTT
many	TRBD2	TRBV2	TRBJ2-7	CASSASSGYSYEQYF	TGTGCCAGCAGTGCATCTAGCGGCTACTCCTACGAGCAGTACTTC
few	TRBD2	TRBV20-1	TRBJ2-3	CSARDLAGRTDTQYF	TGCAGTGCTAGAGATCTAGCGGGAAGGACAGATACGCAGTATTTT
NA	NA	TRBV11-2	TRBJ2-1	CASSLLPGDREQFF	TGCGCCAGCAGCCTTCTCCCGGGGGACCGGGAGCAGTTCTTC
NA	NA	TRBV24-1	TRBJ2-1	CATSKPGPADSSSYNEQFF	TGTGCCACCTCTAAACCGGGACCAGCGGACTCCTCCTCCTACAATGAGCAGTTCTTC
NA	NA	TRBV2	TRBJ1-1	CASSKEKNTEAFF	TGTGCCAGCAGCAAAGAGAAGAACACTGAAGCTTTCTTT
few	NA	TRBV12-3/TRBV12-4	TRBJ2-2	CASSFASVSGELFF	TGTGCCAGCAGTTTTGCATCAGTGTCCGGGGAGCTGTTTTTT
few	TRBD1	TRBV28	TRBJ2-2	CASSQQQGRNTGELFF	TGTGCCAGCAGTCAGCAACAGGGGAGGAACACCGGGGAGCTGTTTTTT
many	NA	TRBV28	TRBJ2-4	CASSFGGRHQGDIQYF	TGTGCCAGCAGTTTTGGTGGGAGGCACCAGGGCGACATTCAGTACTTC
NA	NA	TRBV6-2/TRBV6-3	TRBJ2-2	CASRPDSLGELFF	TGTGCCAGCAGGCCAGACTCTCTGGGGGAGCTGTTTTTT
many	NA	TRBV18	TRBJ2-1	CASSPHREIYNEQFF	TGTGCCAGCTCACCCCACAGGGAGATATACAATGAGCAGTTCTTC
few	TRBD2	TRBV19	TRBJ2-1	CASSIMRGLAGRDEQFF	TGTGCCAGTAGTATTATGAGGGGACTAGCGGGAAGGGATGAGCAGTTCTTC
NA	NA	TRBV19	TRBJ2-1	CASSIAGADAYNEQFF	TGTGCCAGTAGTATAGCCGGAGCGGACGCCTACAATGAGCAGTTCTTC
few	NA	TRBV7-9	TRBJ2-3	CASSLLRSHNPDTQYF	TGTGCCAGCAGCCTGCTAAGGAGCCATAACCCAGATACGCAGTATTTT
NA	NA	TRBV18	TRBJ2-2	CASSPPFRGTGELFF	TGTGCCAGCTCACCACCGTTCAGGGGCACCGGGGAGCTGTTTTTT
NA	TRBD2	TRBV9	TRBJ2-1	CASSGGLAGGREQFF	TGTGCCAGCAGCGGGGGACTAGCGGGAGGAAGGGAGCAGTTCTTC
many	TRBD2	TRBV20-1	TRBJ2-1	CSASFAGLAENEQFF	TGCAGTGCTAGTTTCGCGGGACTAGCGGAAAATGAGCAGTTCTTC
NA	NA	TRBV5-1	TRBJ2-5	CASSLGARDEQYF	TGCGCCAGCAGCTTAGGGGCTCGGGATGAGCAGTACTTC
NA	TRBD2	TRBV5-1	TRBJ2-1	CASSLGEGHHEQFF	TGCGCCAGCAGCTTGGGGGAGGGCCACCATGAGCAGTTCTTC
many	TRBD2	TRBV12-3/TRBV12-4	TRBJ2-3	CASIPTSGYTDTQYF	TGTGCCAGCATCCCGACTAGCGGGTACACAGATACGCAGTATTTT
few	NA	TRBV9	TRBJ1-4	CASSQMSDRVNEKLFF	TGTGCCAGCAGCCAGATGTCGGACAGAGTTAATGAAAAACTGTTTTTT
many	NA	TRBV7-9	TRBJ1-1	CASSLADHTEAFF	TGTGCCAGCAGCTTAGCGGACCACACTGAAGCTTTCTTT